This T cell receptor (beta chain) appears in the sequencing data of a study of blood T cell repertoires in COVID-19. Study background: From the United States, Italy and Spain came samples of acute and convalescent COVID-19. Sample material is recorded as cDNA or gDNA derived from T cells, B-cell-depleted T cells, or PBMCs.

The CDR3 consists of 15 residues. Germline loops: CDR1 MGHRA, CDR2 YSYEKL. Deletions cut 4 bases from V and 8 bases from J, with 17 bases between. Source study methods: Estimation of nucleated cell counts was performed using reference gene primer amplification. TCRdb's copy holds only in-frame clones and misses some; the assay was immunoSEQ multiplex PCR. The V and J calls and the clone size are those of that table, but D and trimming were determined from the DNA. Of over 250,000 clones in the sample, approximately 85% were seen once. The sequence derives from a woman in her 70s with acute or convalescent COVID-19. Input material: peripheral blood. The gene calls are TRBV4-1 and TRBJ1-4, with D perhaps matching TRBD1 (6 bases). This CDR3 is CASSRTGLVREKLFF. CDR3 in DNA: TGCGCCAGCAGCCGAACAGGGTTGGTGCGGGAAAAACTGTTTTTT.